What follows are 13 T cell receptor beta chains derived from one specimen sequenced in a study of blood T cell repertoires in COVID-19. Produced via immunoSEQ multiplex PCR; TCRdb's table is partial and in-frame only. The data show roughly 93,000 clones, over 80% seen once. What was sequenced was peripheral blood. These TCRs come from a human donor in a cohort sampled during active COVID-19.

The CDR3 bases are TGTGCCAGCAGCCAAGACCAACAGGTCTACTATGGCTACACCTTC. This translates into CASSQDQQVYYGYTF. This chain links TRBV4-2 with TRBJ1-2, with D possibly being TRBD1 (5 bases). The CDR3 spans 15 residues. The germline V and J ends were trimmed by 0 bases and 3 bases, with 11 bases remaining between them. Germline V lookup: CDR1 LGHNA, CDR2 YNFKEQ.

This clone appeared a single time. This chain connects TRBV9 to TRBJ2-7, with 8 positions matching TRBD1. Germline CDR1 is SGDLS and CDR2 is YYNGEE. The V gene end was trimmed by 4 bases and the J gene end by 2 bases; junction bases not matched to a gene: 5. The CDR3 is made up of 14 amino acids. CDR3 DNA sequence: TGTGCCAGCAGCTCCGGACAGGGCCCCTACGAGCAGTACTTC. The encoded protein is CASSSGQGPYEQYF.

The rearrangement links TRBV27 to TRBJ2-1; the match to TRBD1 covers 9 bases. Germline V gene data show CDR1 as MNHEY and CDR2 as SMNVEV (reference sequence). The CDR3 is made up of 15 amino acids. V lost 3 bases, J lost 7 bases, and 7 bases stayed unmatched. The CDR3 DNA sequence: TGTGCCAGCAGTTTGGGAGGGACAGGGTGGAATGAGCAGTTCTTC. As protein: CASSLGGTGWNEQFF.

V and J are TRBV3-1 (or the pseudogene TRBV3-2) and TRBJ2-2; 9 nucleotides align to TRBD1. Germline V gene data show CDR1 as LGHDT and CDR2 as YNNKEL (reference sequence). The CDR3 sequence is 17 residues long. Trimming removed 4 bases from V and 3 bases from J; junction bases left unmatched: 9. CDR3 DNA sequence: TGTGCCAGCAGCCTGGGACAGGGAGCGAGGTACACCGGGGAGCTGTTTTTT. Translating it yields CASSLGQGARYTGELFF.

The J gene is TRBJ2-5, the V gene TRBV2; D may be TRBD1 (5 bases). The CDR3 has 12 residues. Deletions cut 9 bases from V and 5 bases from J, with 13 bases between. CDR1 SNHLY and CDR2 FYNNEI come from the germline V gene. The CDR3 DNA reads TGTGCCAGTCGAATAGCAGGGGAGACCCAGTACTTC. Its protein is CASRIAGETQYF.

The V and J genes are TRBV19 and TRBJ2-3, with D unresolved. Trimming stripped 7 bases from V and 0 bases from J, with 17 bases between. CDR3 size: 16 residues. Germline values: CDR1 LNHDA, CDR2 SQIVND (reference sequence). The CDR3 is CASKREPTTSTDTQYF. CDR3 nucleotide sequence: TGTGCCAGTAAAAGAGAGCCCACTACTAGCACAGATACGCAGTATTTT.

The CDR3 DNA sequence: TGTGCCAGCAGCCGATCCGGGACAGGGGGCCACGAGCAGTACTTC. Its translation is CASSRSGTGGHEQYF. This sequence joins TRBV5-6 and TRBJ2-7; 12 nucleotides agree with TRBD1. Germline loops: CDR1 SGHDT, CDR2 YYEEEE. This CDR3 region has 15 residues. V trimming: 4 bases; J trimming: 5 bases; junction bases outside the gene matches: 7.

V is TRBV2 and J is TRBJ1-1, with D unresolved. Trimming left V 7 bases short and J 0 bases short, with 6 bases between. Germline V CDR1 and CDR2: SNHLY, FYNNEI. The CDR3 runs 12 residues. The CDR3, as DNA: TGTGCCAGCACCCCGGTGAACACTGAAGCTTTCTTT. Translated, it gives CASTPVNTEAFF.

V gene TRBV28 combines with J gene TRBJ2-7; D call uncertain. The CDR3 loop spans 17 amino acids. In germline, CDR1 is MDHEN, CDR2 SYDVKM. The V end lost 4 bases, the J end lost 1 base, and 20 bases lay between the germline ends. CDR3: CASSSPNRGVRSYEQYF. CDR3 coding DNA: TGTGCCAGCAGTTCCCCTAACCGAGGAGTTAGATCCTACGAGCAGTACTTC.

Notes on this clone: A junction end diverges from the germline sequence, so it may reflect a read error. The chain has TRBV5-4 and TRBJ1-2; D is possibly TRBD1 (6 bases). Germline V lookup: CDR1 SGHNT, CDR2 YYREEE (reference sequence). This CDR3 region has 11 residues. The CDR3: CASSWYDRILF. The CDR3 DNA is TGTGCCAGCAGCTGGTACGACAGGATCTTATTC.

The chain uses TRBV27 and TRBJ2-2; D is unclear. Trimming removed 4 bases at V and 2 bases at J, with 17 bases between. The CDR3 has 17 residues. Germline V CDR1 and CDR2: MNHEY, SMNVEV (reference sequence). The CDR3 DNA follows: TGTGCCAGCAGTTCATACCCGGGTCCCGGAAACACCGGGGAGCTGTTTTTT. It is translated as CASSSYPGPGNTGELFF.

The V and J genes are TRBV5-1 and TRBJ1-1; 7 positions agree with TRBD1. Germline values: CDR1 SGHRS, CDR2 YFSETQ. Trimming took 4 bases from V and 3 from J; bases not matched to a gene: 6. CDR3 size: 14 residues. For the CDR3, the DNA is TGCGCCAGCAGCCCCTGGGACAGTGACACTGAAGCTTTCTTT. It codes for CASSPWDSDTEAFF.

The chain combines TRBV7-2 with TRBJ1-2, with 8 bases identical to TRBD1. The CDR3 is 13 residues long. Germline loops: CDR1 SGHTA, CDR2 FQGNSA. V gave up 5 bases and J gave up 8 bases; unmatched junction bases: 7. The CDR3 region is CASSPGQVQGYTF. DNA for the CDR3: TGTGCCAGCAGCCCGGGACAGGTGCAAGGCTACACCTTC.